This TCR beta chain was found in a study of cytomegalovirus exposure and HLA in healthy donors. Study outcomes and limitations: By HLA locus, TCR association rates varied in a later analysis, with DRB1 showing the most and HLA-C the fewest.

The PCR was carried out with 60 Vbeta primers and 13 Jbeta primers. Profiled with immunoSEQ multiplex PCR; TCRdb holds only in-frame clones, not every one. This sample has approximately 200,000 clones, with roughly 75% found just once. The germline gives CDR1 SGHTA, CDR2 FQGTGA. This CDR3 is built from 14 residues. The V end lost 4 bases, the J end lost 5 bases, and 14 bases lay between the germline ends. This clone appeared a few times. Its antigen is undetermined. The TCR was taken from a man aged 25 to 40 in good health and CMV-seropositive. The chain couples TRBV7-3 to TRBJ1-1; tentatively, D is TRBD1 (5 bases). Sequencing used PBMCs. The DNA for the CDR3 is TGTGCCAGCAGCTCAGGACGGAGGGGTACTGAAGCTTTCTTT. It codes for CASSSGRRGTEAFF.